These T cell receptor beta chains were read from a single sample in a study of blood T cells in healthy people across ages. TCRdb itself ran the 5' RACE reads through MiXCR, one entry per CDR3 protein. The sample has about 780,000 distinct CDR3 sequences; 46% are singletons. The source material was blood. The origin of the receptors is a man older than 75 in good health. Each CDR3 is given with its conserved first and last residue. Each record gives: J gene, V gene, clone size, D gene, CDR3 DNA, CDR3 protein. The D gene is left open where the match is weak. The listing skips clone size in some rows; elsewhere it reads once, few, many or a size class.

J gene: TRBJ2-7; V gene: TRBV12-3/TRBV12-4; clone size: few; D gene: TRBD1; CDR3 DNA: TGTGCCAGCAGGGAGGACAGGGTCAACTACGAGCAGTACTTC; CDR3 protein: CASREDRVNYEQYF
J gene: TRBJ2-5; V gene: TRBV29-1; clone size: once; D gene: NA; CDR3 DNA: TGCAGCGTTGACGGGGAGTACCAAGAGACCCAGTACTTC; CDR3 protein: CSVDGEYQETQYF
J gene: TRBJ2-3; V gene: TRBV6-6; clone size: NA; D gene: NA; CDR3 DNA: TGTGCCAGCAGTGACCTCATGTACAGGCGCACAGATACGCAGTATTTT; CDR3 protein: CASSDLMYRRTDTQYF
J gene: TRBJ1-6; V gene: TRBV20-1; clone size: NA; D gene: TRBD1; CDR3 DNA: TGCAGTGCTAGTTCACAGGGGGTAAACTATAATTCACCCCTCCACTTT; CDR3 protein: CSASSQGVNYNSPLHF
J gene: TRBJ1-6; V gene: TRBV7-2; clone size: few; D gene: NA; CDR3 DNA: TGTGCCAGCAGAACACCAGGGGCAAGCAATTCACCCCTCCACTTT; CDR3 protein: CASRTPGASNSPLHF
J gene: TRBJ2-7; V gene: TRBV7-9; clone size: few; D gene: TRBD2; CDR3 DNA: TGTGCCAGCAGCCGGGGGGGACTAGCGGGATCTTCCTACGAGCAGTACTTC; CDR3 protein: CASSRGGLAGSSYEQYF
J gene: TRBJ1-2; V gene: TRBV7-2; clone size: NA; D gene: NA; CDR3 DNA: TGTGCCAGCAGCGCCGGTGTGGGGGCCGGGGGGTATGGCTACACCTTC; CDR3 protein: CASSAGVGAGGYGYTF
J gene: TRBJ2-1; V gene: TRBV29-1; clone size: few; D gene: TRBD2; CDR3 DNA: TGCAGCGTTGAAGATCTCTCTAGCGGGAGCTACAATGAGCAGTTCTTC; CDR3 protein: CSVEDLSSGSYNEQFF
J gene: TRBJ2-3; V gene: TRBV20-1; clone size: NA; D gene: TRBD2; CDR3 DNA: TGCTGTGCTAGTGGTCTAGCGGGCGGAACCAGCACAGATACGCAGTATTTT; CDR3 protein: CCASGLAGGTSTDTQYF
J gene: TRBJ2-1; V gene: TRBV5-1; clone size: NA; D gene: NA; CDR3 DNA: TGCGCCAGCAGCTTGGTAACTCGAGACTACAATGAGCAGTTCTTC; CDR3 protein: CASSLVTRDYNEQFF
J gene: TRBJ1-2; V gene: TRBV5-1; clone size: NA; D gene: NA; CDR3 DNA: TGCGCCAGCCTTGGGGCTCCCGAGGACTCTAACTATGGCTACACCTTC; CDR3 protein: CASLGAPEDSNYGYTF
J gene: TRBJ2-7; V gene: TRBV7-2; clone size: NA; D gene: TRBD2; CDR3 DNA: TGTGCCAGCAGCTTATCTAGCGGGAGTTTCTACGAGCAGTACTTC; CDR3 protein: CASSLSSGSFYEQYF
J gene: TRBJ2-5; V gene: TRBV6-6; clone size: NA; D gene: TRBD2; CDR3 DNA: TGTGCCGGCAGTCAAGGGACTAGAAAAGGGGCCCAGTACTTC; CDR3 protein: CAGSQGTRKGAQYF
J gene: TRBJ2-7; V gene: TRBV6-1; clone size: NA; D gene: NA; CDR3 DNA: TGTGCCAGCAGGATCTGGCTAGGCTGGAGGTCTAGCGCGGTCCAGAGCTCCTACGAGCAGTACTTC; CDR3 protein: CASRIWLGWRSSAVQSSYEQYF
J gene: TRBJ2-7; V gene: TRBV7-8; clone size: NA; D gene: NA; CDR3 DNA: TGTGCCAGCGCATGGACATCTTACGAGCAGTACTTC; CDR3 protein: CASAWTSYEQYF
J gene: TRBJ2-1; V gene: TRBV12-3/TRBV12-4; clone size: NA; D gene: NA; CDR3 DNA: TGTGCCAGCAGTCCGGTGGTTCTAGAGAATGAGCAGTTCTTC; CDR3 protein: CASSPVVLENEQFF
J gene: TRBJ1-1; V gene: TRBV28; clone size: few; D gene: NA; CDR3 DNA: TGTGCCAGCAGACCCAGCGAGGGGATGAACACTGAAGCTTTCTTT; CDR3 protein: CASRPSEGMNTEAFF
J gene: TRBJ1-3; V gene: TRBV6-2/TRBV6-3; clone size: NA; D gene: NA; CDR3 DNA: TGTGCCAGCATCAACGACAGGAGCTCTGGAAACACCATATATTTT; CDR3 protein: CASINDRSSGNTIYF
J gene: TRBJ2-3; V gene: TRBV5-1; clone size: NA; D gene: TRBD1; CDR3 DNA: TGCGCCAGCAGCTTGGGCCGGACAGGGGGCGCAGATACGCAGTATTTT; CDR3 protein: CASSLGRTGGADTQYF
J gene: TRBJ2-7; V gene: TRBV29-1; clone size: NA; D gene: TRBD1; CDR3 DNA: TGCAGCGTTGATGCAGGGGGCGCTTACAATGAGCAGTACTTC; CDR3 protein: CSVDAGGAYNEQYF
J gene: TRBJ2-1; V gene: TRBV7-2; clone size: NA; D gene: TRBD2; CDR3 DNA: TGTGCCAGCAGCCCACTCCCGGGACTAGCGAACAATGAGCAGTTCTTC; CDR3 protein: CASSPLPGLANNEQFF
J gene: TRBJ2-1; V gene: TRBV14; clone size: few; D gene: TRBD2; CDR3 DNA: TGTGCCAGCAGCCAAGAACCAGCGGGAGCCTACAATGAGCAGTTCTTC; CDR3 protein: CASSQEPAGAYNEQFF
J gene: TRBJ2-2; V gene: TRBV5-5; clone size: few; D gene: NA; CDR3 DNA: TGTGCCAGCAGCTTGCTAGCAGGATCGGCCGGGGAGCTGTTTTTT; CDR3 protein: CASSLLAGSAGELFF
J gene: TRBJ1-2; V gene: TRBV20-1; clone size: NA; D gene: TRBD1; CDR3 DNA: TGCAGTGCTCCCCAACCGGGACAGCGGACCTACACCTTC; CDR3 protein: CSAPQPGQRTYTF
J gene: TRBJ2-7; V gene: TRBV6-5; clone size: few; D gene: NA; CDR3 DNA: TGTGCCAGCAGTGGTGTTTGGGGCTACGAGCAGTACTTC; CDR3 protein: CASSGVWGYEQYF
J gene: TRBJ2-1; V gene: TRBV10-3; clone size: few; D gene: NA; CDR3 DNA: TGTGCCATCAGTTACCGGGGATGGGATGAGCAGTTCTTC; CDR3 protein: CAISYRGWDEQFF